Listed here are 30 T cell receptor beta chains from one sample, sequenced in a study of brain T cells in children with intractable seizures. Regarding time point: blood from clinic visit 5 months post-surgery; TSC patient then seizure free. Measured with immunoSEQ multiplex PCR; TCRdb has only the in-frame clones, and not every one. The table has hundreds of thousands of clones, more than 85% seen once. The sequenced sample was peripheral blood, obtained 4 to 6 months after surgery. The receptors were sampled from a boy less than two years old with tuberous sclerosis and intractable seizures.

The CDR3 reads CASSTMDRGTEAFF. The CDR3 DNA follows: TGTGCCAGCAGCACCATGGACAGGGGGACTGAAGCTTTCTTT. This chain joins TRBV7-9 and TRBJ1-1, with TRBD1 matching 10 bases. The germline V gene encodes CDR1 SEHNR and CDR2 FQNEAQ (reference sequence). The trim removed 5 bases at V and 5 bases at J, leaving 5 bases unmatched. The CDR3 totals 14 residues.

The gene calls are TRBV25-1 and TRBJ2-1; maybe TRBD1 (5 bases). V was trimmed by 3 bases and J by 0 bases, leaving 12 bases between them. Germline-derived CDR1 and CDR2 are MGHDK and SYGVNS. This CDR3 spans 16 amino acids. The chain's CDR3 is CASSDSGNYSYNEQFF. CDR3 nucleotide sequence: TGTGCCAGCAGTGACTCAGGGAATTACTCCTACAATGAGCAGTTCTTC.

This chain joins TRBV4-1 and TRBJ1-1; D gene uncertain. CDR3 length equals 13 residues. The V gene's germline CDR1 is MGHRA and CDR2 YSYEKL. V lost 3 bases to trimming and J lost 1 base, with 6 bases between them. The CDR3 protein is CASSHPGNTEAFF. The CDR3 DNA is TGCGCCAGCAGCCACCCAGGGAACACTGAAGCTTTCTTT.

The chain has TRBV30 and TRBJ1-2; D gene unclear. The V gene's germline CDR1 is GTSNPN and CDR2 SVGIG (reference sequence). Deletions cut 0 bases from V and 0 bases from J, with 8 bases between. This CDR3 has 14 amino acids. The CDR3 here is CAWSVPESNYGYTF. In DNA form, the CDR3 reads TGTGCCTGGAGTGTACCAGAGTCTAACTATGGCTACACCTTC.

This clone has just one count. The sample has other DNA sequences that encode this CDR3 too. This chain uses TRBV7-9 with TRBJ1-1, with D uncertain. The CDR3 has 12 residues. V gave up 4 bases and J gave up 4 bases, with 7 bases separating them. Germline V gene sequence: CDR1 SEHNR, CDR2 FQNEAQ (reference sequence). The CDR3 DNA follows: TGTGCCAGCAGCTCGTGGGGCACTGAAGCTTTCTTT. Amino acid sequence: CASSSWGTEAFF.

This clone was detected once. This chain links TRBV5-1 with TRBJ2-7; perhaps TRBD1 as D (6 bases). This CDR3 region has 14 residues. CDR1 and CDR2 from the germline V gene are SGHRS and YFSETQ. V lost 4 bases, J lost 5 bases, and 16 bases lay in between. The CDR3 bases are TGCGCCAGCAGCCCGAATACAGGGTCCCACGAGCAGTACTTC. It codes for CASSPNTGSHEQYF.

The CDR3 region has the DNA TGTGCCAGCAGCTTGCAAACCCGGAGTCGAGATACGCAGTATTTT. This encodes CASSLQTRSRDTQYF. This rearrangement joins TRBV5-4 to TRBJ2-3; D gene uncertain. The V end lost 1 base, the J end lost 5 bases, and 14 bases lay between the germline ends. Germline assignment: CDR1 SGHNT and CDR2 YYREEE (reference sequence). The CDR3 spans 15 residues. The whole variable domain, filled in from reference TRBV5-4 and TRBJ2-3, reads ETGVTQSPTHLIKTRGQQVTLRCSSQSGHNTVSWYQQALGQGPQFIFQYYREEENGRGNFPPRFSGLQFPNYSSELNVNALELDDSALYLCASSLQTRSRDTQYFGPGTRLTVL.

The gene calls are TRBV12-3 or TRBV12-4 and TRBJ2-7; D is possibly TRBD1 (5 bases). CDR3 length equals 11 residues. Trimming pared 5 bases from V and 6 bases from J, leaving 8 bases between. Written as DNA, the CDR3 is TGTGCCAGCAGTGACAGAGGCGAGCAGTACTTC. Residues: CASSDRGEQYF.

The V gene is TRBV27, the J gene TRBJ2-2; 11 bases align to TRBD2. The germline V gene has CDR1 MNHEY and CDR2 SMNVEV (reference sequence). V lost 5 bases, J lost 9 bases, and 17 bases stayed unmatched. The CDR3 runs to 18 residues. CDR3 protein: CASSPVNSGGAQVRELFF. The CDR3 DNA follows: TGTGCCAGCAGTCCCGTTAATAGCGGGGGGGCCCAGGTCAGGGAGCTGTTTTTT.

This chain links TRBV30 with TRBJ1-1; a weak D match, TRBD1 (6 bases). There are 15 residues in the CDR3. The V and J ends lost 0 bases and 5 bases respectively, with 16 bases between them. CDR1 and CDR2 (germline): GTSNPN, SVGIG (reference sequence). The CDR3 nucleotides read TGTGCCTGGAGTGTACCAGGGGCCCCAAGGACTGAAGCTTTCTTT. Translation gives CAWSVPGAPRTEAFF.

The rearrangement joins TRBV7-9 to TRBJ1-4; perhaps TRBD1 as D (5 bases). This CDR3 contains 14 residues. Germline assignment: CDR1 SEHNR and CDR2 FQNEAQ (reference sequence). V lost 8 bases to trimming and J lost 6 bases, with 16 bases between them. CDR3 residues: CASESGELDEKLFF. The CDR3 DNA is TGTGCCAGCGAGTCGGGGGAATTGGATGAAAAACTGTTTTTT.

V gene TRBV19 combines with J gene TRBJ2-5, with TRBD1 matching 7 bases. Trimming cost V 2 bases and J 7 bases; bases outside gene matches: 13. Germline-derived CDR1 and CDR2 are LNHDA and SQIVND (reference sequence). The CDR3 loop spans 16 amino acids. CDR3 loop: CASSITAYRGIGTQYF. The CDR3 nucleotides read TGTGCCAGTAGTATAACTGCTTACAGGGGTATCGGGACCCAGTACTTC.

This chain links TRBV6-2 or TRBV6-3 with TRBJ2-1; D not resolved. The CDR3 is made up of 16 amino acids. The V and J ends lost 2 bases and 4 bases respectively, with 15 bases between them. CDR1 is MNHEY, CDR2 SVGEGT, per germline. This CDR3 reads CASSYVRVNSYNEQFF. CDR3 DNA: TGTGCCAGCAGTTACGTTAGGGTGAATTCGTACAATGAGCAGTTCTTC.

The chain couples TRBV3-1 (or the pseudogene TRBV3-2) to TRBJ2-1; 8 bases match TRBD2. J was trimmed by 10 bases and V by 9 bases; bases with no gene match: 14. Germline CDR1 is LGHDT and CDR2 is YNNKEL (reference sequence). This CDR3 comprises 14 residues. CDR3 DNA: TGTGCCAGTACGCGTGACGGGGGGGCCGGGGAGCAGTTCTTC. Amino acids: CASTRDGGAGEQFF.

The chain couples TRBV6-6 to TRBJ2-2, with TRBD2 matching over 14 bases. This CDR3 contains 18 residues. From germline, CDR1 is MNHNY and CDR2 SVGAGI (reference sequence). Germline trimming cut 6 bases from V and 7 bases from J; bases unmatched to any gene: 13. The CDR3 reads CASSREGLAGGTGGELFF. The CDR3 DNA reads as TGTGCCAGCAGCCGAGAAGGACTAGCGGGAGGAACGGGCGGGGAGCTGTTTTTT.

This rearrangement joins TRBV19 to TRBJ1-1; D is undetermined. The germline V and J ends were trimmed by 0 bases and 0 bases, with 8 bases remaining between them. The CDR3 contains 15 residues. The V gene's germline CDR1 is LNHDA and CDR2 SQIVND (reference sequence). The CDR3 loop is CASSIENHMNTEAFF. CDR3 bases: TGTGCCAGTAGTATAGAAAACCACATGAACACTGAAGCTTTCTTT.

The V gene is TRBV10-3, the J gene TRBJ1-2, with D uncertain. Germline CDR1 is ENHRY and CDR2 is SYGVKD. V was clipped by 0 bases and J by 5 bases, with 1 base between them. CDR3 length equals 11 residues. The CDR3 spells CAISESYGYTF. The CDR3 coding sequence is TGTGCCATCAGTGAGTCATATGGCTACACCTTC.

This clone has a handful of counts. V and J are TRBV12-5 and TRBJ1-2; D is undetermined. V shed 0 bases and J shed 2 bases, with 16 bases lying between them. The CDR3 totals 17 residues. Germline-derived CDR1 and CDR2 are LGHNT and FRNRAP. The CDR3 spells CASGLVQWEGSNYGYTF. The CDR3 DNA follows: TGTGCTAGTGGTTTGGTACAGTGGGAGGGATCGAACTATGGCTACACCTTC.

The chain joins TRBV30 to TRBJ1-1; D perhaps matches TRBD1 (6 bases). Per the germline V gene, CDR1 is GTSNPN and CDR2 is SVGIG (reference sequence). V dropped 3 bases and J dropped 0 bases, with 8 bases sitting between them. This CDR3 is built from 13 residues. The CDR3 region has the DNA TGTGCCTGGAGCACAGGGATGAACACTGAAGCTTTCTTT. As protein: CAWSTGMNTEAFF.

The genes are TRBV29-1 and TRBJ2-7; TRBD1 agrees at 7 bases. The CDR3 is made up of 13 amino acids. The V gene end was trimmed by 7 bases and the J gene end by 1 base; junction bases not matched to a gene: 7. Germline V lookup: CDR1 SQVTM, CDR2 ANQGSEA. CDR3 residues: CSASGTESYEQYF. The CDR3 nucleotides are TGCAGCGCCTCCGGGACAGAATCCTACGAGCAGTACTTC.

Concerning this clone itself: This same CDR3 is encoded by further DNA sequences in the sample. J is TRBJ2-7 and V is TRBV7-9; the match to TRBD1 covers 10 bases. Germline V lookup: CDR1 SEHNR, CDR2 FQNEAQ (reference sequence). The V segment lost 5 bases and the J segment 7 bases; nucleotides outside the gene matches: 5. The CDR3 totals 13 residues. The CDR3 protein is CASSPTGGNEQYF. CDR3 bases: TGTGCCAGCAGCCCGACAGGGGGCAATGAGCAGTACTTC.

Only one count was recorded for this clone. This chain uses TRBV11-2 with TRBJ1-6; D is undetermined. The CDR3 has 13 residues. V lost 4 bases and J lost 8, with 9 bases in between. Germline loops: CDR1 SGHAT, CDR2 FQNNGV. The DNA of the CDR3 is TGTGCCAGCAGCTCGACGGCAGATTCACCCCTCCACTTT. It translates to CASSSTADSPLHF.

V gene TRBV15 combines with J gene TRBJ2-4, with D uncertain. The CDR3 is 12 amino acids. Trimming pared 5 bases from V and 9 bases from J, leaving 11 bases between. In germline, CDR1 is LNHNV, CDR2 YYDKDF (reference sequence). The DNA of the CDR3 is TGTGCCACCAGCCCCCAGCCGGGCATTCAGTACTTC. This codes for CATSPQPGIQYF. The complete variable domain, with remaining parts taken from reference TRBV15 and TRBJ2-4, reads DAMVIQNPRYQVTQFGKPVTLSCSQTLNHNVMYWYQQKSSQAPKLLFHYYDKDFNNEADTPDNFQSRRPNTSFCFLDIRSPGLGDTAMYLCATSPQPGIQYFGAGTRLSVL.

About this clone itself: The same CDR3 can be traced to other DNA sequences in this sample. CDR3 sequence (DNA): TGTGCCAGCAGAGCCGGAGGGGAAAAACTGTTTTTT. Translating it yields CASRAGGEKLFF. This chain uses TRBV7-9 with TRBJ1-4; D gene unclear. The CDR3 contains 12 residues. With 6 bases removed from V and 8 bases from J, the gap between germline ends came to 10 bases. Germline lookup yields CDR1 SEHNR and CDR2 FQNEAQ (reference sequence).

Comment on this clone: The same CDR3 can be traced to other DNA sequences in this sample. The chain carries TRBV9 and TRBJ2-5, with 11 bases lining up with TRBD1. The J segment lost 5 bases and the V segment lost 0 bases, leaving 3 bases of the junction unmatched. Per the germline V gene, CDR1 is SGDLS and CDR2 is YYNGEE. The CDR3 sequence is 15 residues long. The chain's CDR3 is CASSVGTGGRETQYF. The CDR3 region has the DNA TGTGCCAGCAGCGTAGGGACAGGGGGCCGGGAGACCCAGTACTTC.

The rearrangement uses TRBV4-1 and TRBJ1-5; D not resolved. The V end was cut by 1 base, the J end by 2 bases, with 6 bases between. The CDR3 sequence is 14 residues long. Germline V lookup: CDR1 MGHRA, CDR2 YSYEKL. DNA for the CDR3: TGCGCCAGCAGCCAAGCAACAGGCAATCAGCCCCAGCATTTT. It is translated as CASSQATGNQPQHF.

The chain employs TRBV11-2 and TRBJ2-7, with 9 nucleotides matching TRBD2. Germline values: CDR1 SGHAT, CDR2 FQNNGV. CDR3 length equals 15 residues. Trimming removed 2 bases from V and 0 bases from J; junction bases left unmatched: 2. CDR3 bases: TGTGCCAGCAGCTTAAGCGGGGGGAGCTCCTACGAGCAGTACTTC. Protein sequence: CASSLSGGSSYEQYF.

The chain carries TRBV7-6 and TRBJ2-5; D is possibly TRBD1 (6 bases). CDR3 length equals 16 residues. The V and J ends lost 2 bases and 1 base respectively, with 14 bases between them. CDR1 is SGHVS, CDR2 FNYEAQ, per germline. CDR3 region: CASSLRQDRFQETQYF. The CDR3 DNA reads TGTGCCAGCAGCTTACGTCAGGACAGATTCCAAGAGACCCAGTACTTC.

The V and J genes are TRBV5-1 and TRBJ1-3, with a weak D call TRBD1 (5 bases). The CDR3 has 14 amino acids. Germline V CDR1 and CDR2: SGHRS, YFSETQ. V was trimmed by 10 bases and J by 7 bases, leaving 21 bases between them. The CDR3 is CAGPFGRAANTIYF. DNA of the CDR3: TGCGCCGGGCCTTTCGGCAGGGCGGCCAACACCATATATTTT. Looking up the rest from reference TRBV5-1 and TRBJ1-3 gives the full variable domain: KAGVTQTPRYLIKTRGQQVTLSCSPISGHRSVSWYQQTPGQGLQFLFEYFSETQRNKGNFPGRFSGRQFSNSRSEMNVSTLELGDSALYLCAGPFGRAANTIYFGEGSWLTVV.

The genes are TRBV2 and TRBJ2-5; D not certain. Germline values: CDR1 SNHLY, CDR2 FYNNEI. Trimming removed 3 bases from V and 5 bases from J, with 4 bases in between. CDR3 length: 11 amino acids. The CDR3 coding sequence is TGTGCCAGCAGTGATCGGGAGACCCAGTACTTC. Translated, it gives CASSDRETQYF.